This T cell receptor (beta chain) is from a study of cytomegalovirus exposure and HLA in healthy donors. General study points: The dataset shows that most TCR sequences were rare, while some public TCRs occurred in many donors. An analysis done earlier found most TCR beta V segments productive about 90% or about 30% of the time. HLA alleles were associated with 17,000 or so TCR beta sequences in a later analysis at 0.05 false discovery rate.

There are a few counts of this clone. Its target is unknown. CDR1 SGHTA and CDR2 FQGNSA come from the germline V gene. The CDR3 runs to 15 residues. V gave up 7 bases and J gave up 7 bases, with 22 bases separating them. PCR employed 60 Vbeta and 13 Jbeta primers. Some clones are missing from TCRdb's copy, which holds only in-frame ones; the method was immunoSEQ multiplex PCR. This sample has 100,000 to 150,000 clones, with 15% to 20% found just once. Sequenced: PBMCs. The receptor's source is a female donor in good health and CMV-seropositive. The chain combines TRBV7-2 with TRBJ2-5; a possible D gene is TRBD2 (6 bases). CDR3 DNA sequence: TGTGCCAGCATTGAATGGGGAGGCAGGGATGGGACCCAGTACTTC. This encodes CASIEWGGRDGTQYF.